The 31 T cell receptor beta chains listed next were all sequenced from one sample in a study of T cell responses to AZD1222 COVID-19 vaccine. Libraries were prepared by immunoSEQ multiplex PCR; TCRdb keeps only in-frame clonotypes and omits some of them. The sample lists 75,000 to 100,000 clones, approximately 88% occurring once. The sequenced sample was peripheral blood, obtained on day 0 of AZD1222 vaccination. Receptors were obtained from an adult in good health.

A single count supports this clone. The rearrangement uses TRBV28 and TRBJ2-2; TRBD1 agrees at 8 bases. V was pared by 5 bases and J by 6 bases, with 8 bases of the junction left unmatched. The CDR3 has 15 amino acids. Germline-derived CDR1 and CDR2 are MDHEN and SYDVKM. Here the CDR3 DNA reads TGTGCCAGCAGTCCTGCGGACAGGGCGGCCGGGGAGCTGTTTTTT. As protein: CASSPADRAAGELFF.

The chain uses TRBV5-1 and TRBJ1-1; the D gene is possibly TRBD1 (6 bases). The V gene lost 4 bases and the J gene lost 0 bases, with 13 bases spanning the gap. CDR1 is SGHRS, CDR2 YFSETQ, per germline. The CDR3 covers 15 residues. The CDR3 spells CASSERTEMNTEAFF. The CDR3 DNA follows: TGCGCCAGCAGCGAACGGACAGAGATGAACACTGAAGCTTTCTTT.

The gene calls are TRBV5-1 and TRBJ1-2; no reliable D call. The CDR3 spans 16 residues. V lost 4 bases and J lost 6, with 22 bases in between. CDR1 and CDR2 (germline): SGHRS, YFSETQ. In nucleotides, the CDR3 is TGCGCCAGCAGCCCCAGCGTTCGGGTGAGCTGGGATGGCTACACCTTC. It encodes CASSPSVRVSWDGYTF.

The chain employs TRBV24-1 and TRBJ2-2; 9 bases are a match to TRBD1. Germline lookup yields CDR1 KGHDR and CDR2 SFDVKD. This CDR3 contains 16 residues. Losses at the gene ends were 4 bases for V and 3 bases for J; bases not matched to a gene: 5. The CDR3: CATSDQRDRDTGELFF. In nucleotides, the CDR3 is TGTGCCACCAGTGACCAACGGGACAGGGACACCGGGGAGCTGTTTTTT.

Only a few counts were recorded for this clone. The chain recombines TRBV3-1 (or the pseudogene TRBV3-2) with TRBJ1-3, with 8 positions matching TRBD1. With V trimmed by 5 bases and J by 0 bases, 3 bases remained unmatched. Germline CDR1 is LGHDT and CDR2 is YNNKEL (reference sequence). CDR3 length: 15 amino acids. The CDR3 here is CASSEQGDSGNTIYF. CDR3 DNA sequence: TGTGCCAGCAGCGAACAGGGGGACTCTGGAAACACCATATATTTT.

The chain couples TRBV19 to TRBJ2-7; 7 positions agree with TRBD2. The CDR3 is 14 residues long. V shed 5 bases and J 2 bases; nucleotides not matched to a gene: 6. Looked up from germline, CDR1 is LNHDA and CDR2 is SQIVND (reference sequence). CDR3 sequence reads: CASSLGLGTYEQYF. The CDR3 DNA reads TGTGCCAGTAGTTTAGGACTAGGCACCTACGAGCAGTACTTC.

The chain joins TRBV5-1 to TRBJ1-5, with unresolved D. The germline V and J ends were trimmed by 0 bases and 0 bases, with 16 bases remaining between them. This CDR3 comprises 18 residues. In germline, CDR1 is SGHRS, CDR2 YFSETQ. CDR3: CASSLGQAGINSNQPQHF. Here the CDR3 DNA reads TGCGCCAGCAGCTTGGGGCAGGCAGGAATTAATAGCAATCAGCCCCAGCATTTT.

The chain joins TRBV29-1 to TRBJ2-1; D call uncertain. Germline values: CDR1 SQVTM, CDR2 ANQGSEA. CDR3 size: 10 residues. Trimming stripped 6 bases from V and 9 bases from J, with 9 bases between. Written as DNA, the CDR3 is TGCAGCGTCCAGGTTGGTGAGCAGTTCTTC. Translated: CSVQVGEQFF.

The CDR3 DNA is TGTGCCAGCAGCTTAACGGCTGGGGCCAACGTCCTGACTTTC. It translates to CASSLTAGANVLTF. The chain joins TRBV11-2 to TRBJ2-6, with D unresolved. The CDR3 totals 14 residues. Trimming left V 2 bases short and J 2 bases short, with 4 bases between. Germline V gives CDR1 SGHAT, CDR2 FQNNGV.

The chain couples TRBV6-2 or TRBV6-3 to TRBJ1-1; maybe TRBD1 (5 bases). The V gene's germline CDR1 is MNHEY and CDR2 SVGEGT. This CDR3 spans 16 amino acids. V lost 4 bases to trimming and J lost 1 base, with 16 bases between them. Here the CDR3 reads CASSWKGPGENTEAFF. The CDR3 bases are TGTGCCAGCAGTTGGAAGGGGCCGGGGGAGAACACTGAAGCTTTCTTT.

This chain uses TRBV29-1 with TRBJ1-1; 10 bases align to TRBD1. There are 13 residues in the CDR3. Trimming removed 4 bases from V and 6 bases from J; junction bases left unmatched: 5. Germline CDR1 is SQVTM and CDR2 is ANQGSEA. The CDR3 DNA reads TGCAGCGTTGTCAGGACAGGGGGACCTGAAGCTTTCTTT. As protein: CSVVRTGGPEAFF.

The V gene is TRBV19, the J gene TRBJ1-5, with D tentatively TRBD1 (5 bases). This CDR3 region has 13 residues. Germline V gene data show CDR1 as LNHDA and CDR2 as SQIVND (reference sequence). V lost 8 bases to trimming and J lost 0 bases, with 8 bases between them. For the CDR3, the DNA is TGTGCCAGTTGGGGCAATAGCAATCAGCCCCAGCATTTT. Translation gives CASWGNSNQPQHF.

The chain links TRBV5-1 to TRBJ1-5; 8 nucleotides agree with TRBD1. Germline assignment: CDR1 SGHRS and CDR2 YFSETQ. CDR3 length: 15 amino acids. The J segment lost 5 bases and the V segment lost 4 bases, leaving 8 bases of the junction unmatched. Here the CDR3 DNA reads TGCGCCAGCAGCCTAACAGGGGGTAACGATCAGCCCCAGCATTTT. This sequence encodes CASSLTGGNDQPQHF. Using reference TRBV5-1 and TRBJ1-5 for the parts outside the CDR3, the full variable domain is KAGVTQTPRYLIKTRGQQVTLSCSPISGHRSVSWYQQTPGQGLQFLFEYFSETQRNKGNFPGRFSGRQFSNSRSEMNVSTLELGDSALYLCASSLTGGNDQPQHFGDGTRLSIL.

The chain employs TRBV9 and TRBJ1-3, with 8 positions matching TRBD1. V was pared by 3 bases and J by 6 bases, with 2 bases of the junction left unmatched. CDR3 length: 13 amino acids. CDR1 is SGDLS, CDR2 YYNGEE, per germline. The CDR3 protein is CASSEQGANTIYF. CDR3 in DNA: TGTGCCAGCAGCGAGCAGGGGGCAAACACCATATATTTT.

The chain couples TRBV5-1 to TRBJ1-1; 8 bases are a match to TRBD1. J was trimmed by 7 bases and V by 3 bases; bases with no gene match: 11. CDR3 length: 15 amino acids. Germline CDR1 SGHRS, CDR2 YFSETQ. CDR3 residues: CASSYSGQGKVEAFF. The CDR3 nucleotides read TGCGCCAGCAGCTACTCCGGACAGGGTAAGGTTGAAGCTTTCTTT.

The J gene is TRBJ2-7, the V gene TRBV4-2; 10 nucleotides align to TRBD2. CDR3 length equals 17 residues. J lost 4 bases, V lost 0 bases, and 9 bases had no gene match. CDR1 is LGHNA and CDR2 is YNFKEQ in the germline V gene. The CDR3 nucleotides are TGTGCCAGCAGCCAAGACAAATCTAGCGGGAGTTTTTACGAGCAGTACTTC. Translating gives CASSQDKSSGSFYEQYF.

This chain links TRBV28 with TRBJ2-1; D is uncertain. The V and J ends lost 4 bases and 5 bases respectively, with 24 bases between them. The CDR3 sequence is 18 residues long. Germline V gives CDR1 MDHEN, CDR2 SYDVKM. The CDR3: CASSWPPPGPKKDNEQFF. The CDR3 DNA reads TGTGCCAGCAGTTGGCCACCTCCCGGTCCAAAAAAGGACAATGAGCAGTTCTTC.

The chain links TRBV20-1 to TRBJ1-3; D gene uncertain. The germline V and J ends were trimmed by 2 bases and 4 bases, with 3 bases remaining between them. Per the germline V gene, CDR1 is DFQATT and CDR2 is SNEGSKA (reference sequence). The CDR3 sequence is 11 residues long. CDR3 coding DNA: TGCAGTGCTAGAATGGGAAACACCATATATTTT. Translated: CSARMGNTIYF.

The V call is TRBV30, the J call TRBJ2-7; unclear D gene. CDR1 is GTSNPN, CDR2 SVGIG, per germline (reference sequence). Between the trimmed V and J ends, which lost 1 base and 5 bases, there was a span of 6 bases. The CDR3 loop spans 11 amino acids. For the CDR3, the DNA is TGTGCCTGGAGTGCTGGCAACGAGCAGTACTTC. Translation: CAWSAGNEQYF.

V usage is TRBV28 and J usage is TRBJ2-2, with TRBD2 as a possible D gene (6 bases). The CDR3 is made up of 14 amino acids. Germline lookup yields CDR1 MDHEN and CDR2 SYDVKM. Trimming shortened V by 7 bases and J by 5 bases, and 14 bases separated the two germline ends. CDR3 in DNA: TGTGCCAGCAAGTTGGGAGGACGGACCGGGGAGCTGTTTTTT. Translating it yields CASKLGGRTGELFF.

The DNA for the CDR3 is TGTGCCAGCATGCGCTCCTATAATTCACCCCTCCACTTT. It is translated as CASMRSYNSPLHF. The chain recombines TRBV28 with TRBJ1-6; no definite D call. There are 13 residues in the CDR3. Trimming took off 7 bases at V and 0 bases at J, with 4 bases between the two ends. The germline V gene encodes CDR1 MDHEN and CDR2 SYDVKM.

The chain carries TRBV30 and TRBJ2-5; D unclear. CDR1 and CDR2 (germline): GTSNPN, SVGIG (reference sequence). The CDR3 contains 12 residues. V was pared by 0 bases and J by 8 bases, with 10 bases between. The CDR3 DNA follows: TGTGCCTGGAGTGTACAACTACTAACCCAGTACTTC. It specifies CAWSVQLLTQYF.

The CDR3 DNA follows: TGTGCCAGCAGTGAGTCCAGGGCCTCTGGGGCCAACGTCCTGACTTTC. Encoded protein: CASSESRASGANVLTF. J is TRBJ2-6 and V is TRBV6-1; D may be TRBD1 (5 bases). The CDR3 loop spans 16 amino acids. Trimming removed 3 bases at V and 0 bases at J, with 9 bases between. Germline V lookup: CDR1 MNHNS, CDR2 SASEGT.

The chain uses TRBV6-4 and TRBJ2-2; 10 bases agree with TRBD1. Germline values: CDR1 MRHNA, CDR2 SNTAGT. V was pared by 4 bases and J by 3 bases, with 2 bases of the junction left unmatched. This CDR3 has 15 residues. The CDR3 is CASSAGTGDTGELFF. CDR3 sequence (DNA): TGTGCCAGCAGTGCCGGGACAGGGGACACCGGGGAGCTGTTTTTT.

The chain recombines TRBV7-9 with TRBJ2-7; either TRBD1 or TRBD2 may fit D (5 bases each). CDR3 length: 15 residues. Trimming shortened V by 5 bases and J by 0 bases, and 14 bases separated the two germline ends. The V gene's germline CDR1 is SEHNR and CDR2 FQNEAQ (reference sequence). For the CDR3, the DNA is TGTGCCAGCAGCCCCAGGGACGGGAACTCCTACGAGCAGTACTTC. Translating gives CASSPRDGNSYEQYF. The whole variable domain, filled in from reference TRBV7-9 and TRBJ2-7, reads DTGVSQNPRHKITKRGQNVTFRCDPISEHNRLYWYRQTLGQGPEFLTYFQNEAQLEKSRLLSDRFSAERPKGSFSTLEIQRTEQGDSAMYLCASSPRDGNSYEQYFGPGTRLTVT.

The chain joins TRBV6-2 or TRBV6-3 to TRBJ1-3; D remains unclear. V was trimmed by 3 bases and J by 7 bases, leaving 19 bases between them. The germline gives CDR1 MNHEY, CDR2 SVGEGT. This CDR3 has 16 amino acids. CDR3 sequence: CASSYGARRGVNTIYF. CDR3 bases: TGTGCCAGCAGTTATGGTGCGAGGCGGGGAGTGAACACCATATATTTT.

V gene TRBV6-2 or TRBV6-3 combines with J gene TRBJ2-5; tentatively, D is TRBD2 (6 bases). The CDR3 length is 15 residues. Trimming removed 1 base at V and 4 bases at J, with 13 bases between. Per the germline V gene, CDR1 is MNHEY and CDR2 is SVGEGT. The CDR3 DNA is TGTGCCAGCAGTTACTACGGGGGAGGAGGAGAGACCCAGTACTTC. It encodes CASSYYGGGGETQYF.

V gene TRBV30 combines with J gene TRBJ1-2, with D perhaps matching TRBD1 (6 bases). V gave up 3 bases and J gave up 1 base, with 15 bases separating them. Germline assignment: CDR1 GTSNPN and CDR2 SVGIG (reference sequence). The CDR3 length is 15 residues. DNA for the CDR3: TGTGCCTGGAGCATTTCGGACAGATTTAACTATGGCTACACCTTC. It translates to CAWSISDRFNYGYTF.

J is TRBJ2-1 and V is TRBV10-3; 7 bases fit TRBD2. Trimming took 7 bases from V and 0 from J; bases not matched to a gene: 9. This CDR3 has 16 amino acids. Germline CDR1 ENHRY, CDR2 SYGVKD. CDR3 protein: CAIKGGGLSSYNEQFF. In DNA form, the CDR3 reads TGTGCCATCAAGGGCGGGGGTCTAAGCTCCTACAATGAGCAGTTCTTC.

The sample holds a few counts of this clone. The chain links TRBV2 to TRBJ1-2, with a tentative D call TRBD1 (5 bases). There are 16 residues in the CDR3. The V and J ends lost 4 bases and 2 bases respectively, with 17 bases between them. The germline gives CDR1 SNHLY, CDR2 FYNNEI. CDR3 in amino acids: CASSVKQAMKNYGYTF. CDR3 bases: TGTGCCAGCAGTGTAAAACAGGCGATGAAGAACTATGGCTACACCTTC.

As to this clone: At one end the junction does not follow the germline gene, possibly because of a read error. The genes are TRBV2 and TRBJ2-1; D call uncertain. The CDR3 length is 11 residues. Germline CDR1 SNHLY, CDR2 FYNNEI. The CDR3 here is CASRRWDEQFF. CDR3 DNA sequence: TGTGCCAGCAGAAGATGGGATGAGCAATTCTTC.